The 9 T cell receptor beta chains given below trace back to one sample, sequenced in a study of beta chain features in type 1 diabetes. Overall study results and limits: There was a moderate but significant shortening of TCRB CDR3s in all four CD4+ subsets of Type 1 diabetes patients.

What these receptors recognize is not known. The investigators reverse transcribed all of the isolated RNA, so they sequenced expressed TCRB transcripts. Sequencing was performed with immunoSEQ multiplex PCR; in TCRdb, only in-frame clones are kept and a portion is missing. The table has about 250,000 clones, about 11% seen once. Sequencing was carried out using naive CD4+ T cells from blood. The receptors were sampled from a man aged 25-40 years with type 1 diabetes.

This clone was seen more than once but under ten times. The chain employs TRBV28 and TRBJ2-1; the match to TRBD2 covers 11 bases. The CDR3 extends over 14 amino acids. Trimming took 10 bases from V and 4 from J; bases not matched to a gene: 6. Germline V gives CDR1 MDHEN, CDR2 SYDVKM. CDR3 coding DNA: TGTGCCACCCTCCTAGCGGGGGGATACAATGAGCAGTTCTTC. Translated, it gives CATLLAGGYNEQFF.

Details on this clone: Different DNA sequences within this sample yield the same CDR3. V gene TRBV19 combines with J gene TRBJ2-1; 9 bases are shared with TRBD2. Trimming removed 3 bases from V and 3 bases from J; junction bases left unmatched: 3. There are 15 residues in the CDR3. Germline lookup yields CDR1 LNHDA and CDR2 SQIVND (reference sequence). CDR3 coding DNA: TGTGCCAGTAGTATCGGAGCGGGGGGCTACAATGAGCAGTTCTTC. Amino acid sequence: CASSIGAGGYNEQFF.

CDR3 in amino acids: CASSQEPPVRAEVGETQYF. DNA for the CDR3: TGCGCCAGCAGCCAAGAACCCCCGGTCCGGGCGGAGGTAGGGGAGACCCAGTACTTC. The rearrangement uses TRBV4-1 and TRBJ2-5; tentatively, D is TRBD2 (5 bases). The ends were cut back, 0 bases at V and 5 bases at J, with 25 bases in the middle. The CDR3 totals 19 residues. Looked up from germline, CDR1 is MGHRA and CDR2 is YSYEKL.

The chain couples TRBV5-4 to TRBJ1-4; D gene ambiguous. The CDR3 covers 15 residues. The ends were cut back, 4 bases at V and 5 bases at J, with 15 bases in the middle. Germline CDR1 reads SGHNT; CDR2 reads YYREEE (reference sequence). CDR3 in DNA: TGTGCCAGCAGCCGGTCGGGAACATCCAATGAAAAACTGTTTTTT. Translation: CASSRSGTSNEKLFF.

This clone came up a few times. The V and J genes are TRBV4-3 and TRBJ2-3, with a tentative D call TRBD2 (6 bases). V lost 4 bases, J lost 5 bases, and 22 bases lay in between. The CDR3 covers 17 residues. Germline loops: CDR1 LGHNA, CDR2 YSLEER. The CDR3 DNA follows: TGCGCCAGCAGCCCCGGAAAAGCGGGCCTGCACGAAGATACGCAGTATTTT. Protein: CASSPGKAGLHEDTQYF.

The V call is TRBV7-3, the J call TRBJ2-3; 8 bases fit TRBD2. Germline V gene sequence: CDR1 SGHTA, CDR2 FQGTGA. The trim removed 6 bases at V and 0 bases at J, leaving 8 bases unmatched. This CDR3 comprises 16 residues. In DNA form, the CDR3 reads TGTGCCAGCAGTAAGACTAGCGCCATTAGCACAGATACGCAGTATTTT. Encoded protein: CASSKTSAISTDTQYF.

The genes are TRBV7-3 and TRBJ2-2; TRBD2 is a possible D gene (6 bases). Trimming shortened V by 1 base and J by 4 bases, and 10 bases separated the two germline ends. From germline, CDR1 is SGHTA and CDR2 FQGTGA. The CDR3 extends over 15 amino acids. CDR3 sequence: CASSLSGGITGELFF. CDR3 nucleotides: TGTGCCAGCAGCTTAAGTGGGGGGATCACCGGGGAGCTGTTTTTT.

This clone was detected a few times. The rearrangement joins TRBV6-4 to TRBJ2-3, with 13 positions matching TRBD2. CDR1 and CDR2 (germline): MRHNA, SNTAGT. This CDR3 region has 17 residues. V lost 3 bases and J lost 5; bases outside the gene matches: 8. CDR3 sequence reads: CASSEGPGLAGKDTQYF. The DNA of the CDR3 is TGTGCCAGCAGTGAAGGACCGGGACTAGCGGGGAAAGATACGCAGTATTTT.

The chain recombines TRBV7-2 with TRBJ1-2; 10 bases are a match to TRBD1. The V segment lost 0 bases and the J segment 4 bases; nucleotides outside the gene matches: 11. CDR1 SGHTA and CDR2 FQGNSA come from the germline V gene. The CDR3 length is 18 residues. Here the CDR3 reads CASSLARSGTGDSYGYTF. As DNA, the CDR3 is TGTGCCAGCAGCTTAGCCCGCTCCGGGACAGGGGATAGCTATGGCTACACCTTC. Combining the CDR3 with reference TRBV7-2 and TRBJ1-2 gives the whole variable domain GAGVSQSPSNKVTEKGKDVELRCDPISGHTALYWYRQSLGQGLEFLIYFQGNSAPDKSGLPSDRFSAERTGGSVSTLTIQRTQQEDSAVYLCASSLARSGTGDSYGYTFGSGTRLTVV.